These 18 T cell receptor beta chains were sequenced from one sample in a study of blood T cell repertoires in COVID-19. Generated by immunoSEQ multiplex PCR, the TCRdb table keeps only in-frame clones and is missing some. The sample shows under 300,000 clones, 82% of them seen only once. Sequencing was done on a sample of peripheral blood. The receptor source for this set is a woman in her sixties or seventies with active or convalescent COVID-19.

The V and J genes are TRBV5-5 and TRBJ2-1; TRBD1 might be the D (6 bases). Per germline, CDR1 SGHKS and CDR2 YYEKEE (reference sequence). With 2 bases removed from V and 4 bases from J, the gap between germline ends came to 13 bases. CDR3 size: 15 residues. In nucleotides, the CDR3 is TGTGCCAGCAGCTTTGGGGGCCGCGGATACAATGAGCAGTTCTTC. Its translation is CASSFGGRGYNEQFF.

This clone was picked up many times. The rearrangement uses TRBV5-1 and TRBJ1-2, with TRBD1 matching 7 bases. Germline V gives CDR1 SGHRS, CDR2 YFSETQ. The CDR3 spans 13 residues. V trimming: 2 bases; J trimming: 8 bases; junction bases outside the gene matches: 6. This CDR3 reads CASSFPGTEGYTF. The CDR3 nucleotides read TGCGCCAGCAGCTTCCCCGGGACAGAGGGCTACACCTTC.

This chain links TRBV5-1 with TRBJ2-3; 11 positions match TRBD1. Germline CDR1 reads SGHRS; CDR2 reads YFSETQ. The CDR3 covers 15 residues. Trimming at V came to 4 bases and at J to 3 bases, leaving 4 bases not matched to a gene. The CDR3 region is CASSARDRGTDTQYF. CDR3 bases: TGCGCCAGCAGCGCCCGGGACAGGGGGACAGATACGCAGTATTTT.

V gene TRBV6-5 combines with J gene TRBJ1-2; 9 bases match TRBD1. After removal of 5 bases from V and 3 bases from J, the junction contained 4 bases not matched to a gene. Germline CDR1 is MNHEY and CDR2 is SVGAGI. The CDR3 sequence is 14 residues long. The CDR3 spells CASSLRQGDYGYTF. The CDR3 DNA sequence: TGTGCCAGCAGTCTTCGACAGGGGGACTATGGCTACACCTTC.

V usage is TRBV10-3 and J usage is TRBJ2-7, with D perhaps TRBD2 (6 bases). The CDR3 is 15 amino acids. Germline lookup yields CDR1 ENHRY and CDR2 SYGVKD. V lost 6 bases and J 0 bases, leaving 15 bases between the germline ends. The chain's CDR3 is CAISDGTVSSYEQYF. The CDR3 DNA reads as TGTGCCATCAGCGATGGGACTGTGAGCTCCTACGAGCAGTACTTC.

The chain couples TRBV7-2 to TRBJ2-5; 12 positions agree with TRBD2. This CDR3 has 15 residues. From germline, CDR1 is SGHTA and CDR2 FQGNSA. V was pared by 6 bases and J by 5 bases, with 7 bases of the junction left unmatched. CDR3 in amino acids: CASRPSGGGWETQYF. Here the CDR3 DNA reads TGTGCCAGCAGGCCTAGCGGGGGGGGTTGGGAGACCCAGTACTTC.

J is TRBJ1-2 and V is TRBV19; D possibly corresponds to TRBD1 (5 bases). Germline-derived CDR1 and CDR2 are LNHDA and SQIVND (reference sequence). V was clipped by 5 bases and J by 0 bases, with 19 bases between them. The CDR3 covers 17 residues. CDR3 protein: CASSPDLRQIANYGYTF. The CDR3, as DNA: TGTGCCAGTAGTCCAGATCTACGACAGATTGCTAACTATGGCTACACCTTC.

The rearrangement links TRBV18 to TRBJ1-5, with a possible D match to TRBD1 (6 bases). V lost 6 bases to trimming and J lost 5 bases, with 20 bases between them. Germline CDR1 and CDR2: KGHSH and LQKENI. The CDR3 runs to 16 residues. CDR3 coding DNA: TGTGCCAGCTCCCTCCATCGACAGGACGGAGATCAGCCCCAGCATTTT. Translating it yields CASSLHRQDGDQPQHF.

There are a few counts of this clone. The chain recombines TRBV18 with TRBJ2-3; possibly TRBD2 for D (7 bases). Trimming pared 2 bases from V and 2 bases from J, leaving 11 bases between. The CDR3 loop spans 15 amino acids. From germline, CDR1 is KGHSH and CDR2 LQKENI. In DNA form, the CDR3 reads TGTGCCAGCTCACCAGGGCGGGGGCCCACAGATACGCAGTATTTT. It yields the protein CASSPGRGPTDTQYF.

The CDR3 region has the DNA TGTGCCAGCAGCTCCCACAGGGCGGGAAACACCATATATTTT. Translating it yields CASSSHRAGNTIYF. This chain uses TRBV28 with TRBJ1-3; D might be TRBD1 (6 bases). There are 14 residues in the CDR3. Trimming pared 6 bases from V and 4 bases from J, leaving 13 bases between. The germline V gene has CDR1 MDHEN and CDR2 SYDVKM.

This sequence joins TRBV24-1 and TRBJ2-1, with D unresolved. Looked up from germline, CDR1 is KGHDR and CDR2 is SFDVKD. V was cut by 6 bases and J by 6 bases, with 5 bases left in between. The CDR3 extends over 11 amino acids. The CDR3 coding sequence is TGTGCCACCAGTTTTCTCAATGAGCAGTTCTTC. It translates to CATSFLNEQFF.

The chain carries TRBV6-2 or TRBV6-3 and TRBJ2-1; D call uncertain. Germline CDR1 reads MNHEY; CDR2 reads SVGEGT. Trimming took off 5 bases at V and 8 bases at J, with 10 bases between the two ends. The CDR3 is 12 amino acids. The CDR3 loop is CASSQLMDEQFF. The CDR3 DNA sequence: TGTGCCAGCAGTCAGTTAATGGATGAGCAGTTCTTC.

This chain joins TRBV5-1 and TRBJ2-2, with D tentatively TRBD1 (5 bases). The CDR3 covers 17 residues. Trimming pared 4 bases from V and 0 bases from J, leaving 16 bases between. Per germline, CDR1 SGHRS and CDR2 YFSETQ. CDR3 bases: TGCGCCAGCAGCCTAGGGGTACTCGACGCGAACACCGGGGAGCTGTTTTTT. Translating gives CASSLGVLDANTGELFF. The full variable domain, rest sourced from reference TRBV5-1 and TRBJ2-2, is KAGVTQTPRYLIKTRGQQVTLSCSPISGHRSVSWYQQTPGQGLQFLFEYFSETQRNKGNFPGRFSGRQFSNSRSEMNVSTLELGDSALYLCASSLGVLDANTGELFFGEGSRLTVL.

The chain has TRBV19 and TRBJ1-2, with 8 positions matching TRBD1. Germline V lookup: CDR1 LNHDA, CDR2 SQIVND (reference sequence). V shed 2 bases and J 5 bases; nucleotides not matched to a gene: 13. The length of the CDR3 is 17 residues. CDR3 amino acids: CASSITTRQGKMYGYTF. CDR3 bases: TGTGCCAGTAGTATAACCACCCGACAGGGGAAAATGTATGGCTACACCTTC.

The rearrangement joins TRBV28 to TRBJ1-2; D is unresolved. CDR3 length equals 12 residues. Trimming took 3 bases from V and 3 from J, leaving 5 bases between them. Looked up from germline, CDR1 is MDHEN and CDR2 is SYDVKM. CDR3: CASSLRDYGYTF. CDR3 DNA: TGTGCCAGCAGTTTGCGTGACTATGGCTACACCTTC.

V gene TRBV2 combines with J gene TRBJ1-3; a possible D gene is TRBD1 (6 bases). Deletions cut 9 bases from V and 8 bases from J, with 17 bases between. Per the germline V gene, CDR1 is SNHLY and CDR2 is FYNNEI. The CDR3 is made up of 13 amino acids. DNA of the CDR3: TGTGCCAGTCAGACAGGAGTTGTTGACACCATATATTTT. It yields the protein CASQTGVVDTIYF.

This clone was observed a handful of times. The chain recombines TRBV14 with TRBJ1-1; perhaps TRBD1 as D (5 bases). This CDR3 region has 16 residues. Trimming pared 2 bases from V and 0 bases from J, leaving 13 bases between. Germline V gives CDR1 SGHDN, CDR2 FVKESK. The CDR3 DNA follows: TGTGCCAGCAGCCAATATCGGGGAGGGGTGAACACTGAAGCTTTCTTT. Its protein product is CASSQYRGGVNTEAFF. Complete variable domain (other parts from reference TRBV14 and TRBJ1-1): EAGVTQFPSHSVIEKGQTVTLRCDPISGHDNLYWYRRVMGKEIKFLLHFVKESKQDESGMPNNRFLAERTGGTYSTLKVQPAELEDSGVYFCASSQYRGGVNTEAFFGQGTRLTVV.

In its sample, this clone was seen a few times. The gene calls are TRBV5-1 and TRBJ1-3; TRBD1 matches 8 bases. CDR1 is SGHRS, CDR2 YFSETQ, per germline. V lost 4 bases, J lost 4 bases, and 7 bases stayed unmatched. CDR3 length: 15 residues. CDR3 nucleotide sequence: TGCGCCAGCAGCCCGAGGACAGGGCCCGGAAACACCATATATTTT. Protein: CASSPRTGPGNTIYF.